This entry features one TCR beta chain sequence. A read error may account for a junction end that differs from germline. Germline loops: CDR1 MNHNS, CDR2 SASEGT. The CDR3 consists of 13 residues. According to the study, TCR beta libraries were built with iRepertoire HTBI primers and CDR3-region Arm-PCR. MiXCR was run by TCRdb on the multiplex PCR reads, yielding one entry per CDR3 protein. Of a few hundred thousand distinct CDR3 sequences in the sample, 20% to 25% were seen once. As for time point: newly diagnosed GD, antithyroid drugs for less than 3 months. Following extraction of RNA from PBMCs, that RNA was used to make the TCR library. This entry is derived from a study of regulatory T cells in long-lasting Graves disease. For the study at large: New Graves' disease cases had less than 3 months of antithyroid drugs.

The rearrangement joins TRBV6-1 to TRBJ1-1; D remains unclear. Sample: peripheral blood mononuclear cells (PBMCs), taken at new diagnosis, from a patient treated with antithyroid drugs. The receptor's source is a female donor with Graves disease. The CDR3 DNA reads TGTGCCAGCAGTGACTGGGGAAACACTGGAGCTTTCTTT. Residues: CASSDWGNTGAFF.